This TCR beta chain appears in the sequencing data of a study of blood T cell repertoires in COVID-19 (dated by TCRdb to the early 2020s). About the full investigation: Samples covering the acute and convalescent phases of COVID-19 were provided by collaborators in the United States, Italy and Spain. Subjects who had been exposed to COVID-19, were actively infected with it, or had recovered from it provided the deeply sampled blood TCRbeta repertoires that made up the dataset. The repertoires were released in a freely available public database intended as a resource for research on the immune response to SARS-CoV-2. Where HLA class I and class II types were available, the types were taken from metadata supplied by the sample provider, not from assay-based typing. The prospective study material was composed of cDNA or gDNA derived from T cells, B-cell-depleted T cells, or PBMCs. Nearly every sample came with metadata listing a de-identified subject ID, COVID-19 status, age in years and sex. The samples were drawn from the first 160 participants of the ongoing ImmuneRACE study and from 1,254 subjects provided by 6 global collaborators. Overall study outcomes, separate from this receptor: Clinical and demographic metadata were provided uncurated, with the amount varying by source and participant.

One collaborating source in Seattle enrolled patients during active infection and followed them longitudinally through the course of disease. Each collaborating institution followed its own protocols to collect whole blood in K2EDTA tubes. For TCRbeta analysis, collaborators shipped samples in one of three forms: frozen whole blood, isolated PBMCs, or DNA extracted from either of those sample types. Spanning cysteine to phenylalanine, the CDR3 consists of 16 amino acids. Only the CDR3 DNA is retained, 48 bases long and in frame from the first base. Germline trimming: 7 bases from V, 6 bases from J; junction bases outside gene matches: 14. Via the germline V gene, CDR1 is SGHTA and CDR2 FQGNSA. TCRbeta CDR3 regions were amplified from genomic DNA by means of the immunoSEQ Assay, a bias-controlled multiplex PCR. The published analysis was carried out like this. The number of nucleated cells in each sample was estimated by amplification of reference gene primers within the assay. To quantify the absolute abundance of each unique TCRbeta CDR3 rearrangement, sequence reads were collapsed and filtered. For each sample, productive Simpson clonality was calculated as the square root of Simpson's diversity index across productive rearrangements. What TCRdb holds here is the immuneACCESS table cut down to in-frame rearrangements. Part of the clones is not present; checked against another copy, under half of the missing clones reflect an unresolved V gene, and the others are unexplained. For V, J and clone size, that table is used; D and trimming come from the DNA. The table for this sample lists roughly 410,000 clones; about 89% of them were counted only once. The leading ten clones occupy roughly 1.6% of the sample.

With respect to this clone: The clone's antigen remains unknown. It has no much larger one-base neighbor in the sample; base qualities were not kept.

This clonotype originated in a woman in her thirties or forties with COVID-19, enrolled during active disease. The V gene is TRBV7-2 and the J gene is TRBJ2-3, with 9 middle bases fitting TRBD2. The source material was peripheral blood. The CDR3 region: CASTYWGRGGHDTQYF. The bases are TGTGCCAGCACCTACTGGGGGCGGGGGGGTCATGATACGCAGTATTTT.